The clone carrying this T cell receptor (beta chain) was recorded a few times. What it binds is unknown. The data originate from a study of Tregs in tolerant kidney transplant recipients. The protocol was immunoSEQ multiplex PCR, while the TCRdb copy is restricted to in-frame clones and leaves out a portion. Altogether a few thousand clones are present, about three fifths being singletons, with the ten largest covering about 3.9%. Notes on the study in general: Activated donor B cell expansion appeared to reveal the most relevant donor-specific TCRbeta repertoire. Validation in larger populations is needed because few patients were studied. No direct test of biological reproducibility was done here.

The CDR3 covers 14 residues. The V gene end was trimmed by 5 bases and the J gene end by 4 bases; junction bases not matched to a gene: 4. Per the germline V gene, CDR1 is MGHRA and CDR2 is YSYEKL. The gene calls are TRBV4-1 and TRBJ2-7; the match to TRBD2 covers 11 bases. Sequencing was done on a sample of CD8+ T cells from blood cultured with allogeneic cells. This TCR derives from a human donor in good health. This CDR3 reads CASSYGTSGYEQYF. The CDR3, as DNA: TGCGCCAGCAGCTACGGGACTAGCGGATACGAGCAGTACTTC.